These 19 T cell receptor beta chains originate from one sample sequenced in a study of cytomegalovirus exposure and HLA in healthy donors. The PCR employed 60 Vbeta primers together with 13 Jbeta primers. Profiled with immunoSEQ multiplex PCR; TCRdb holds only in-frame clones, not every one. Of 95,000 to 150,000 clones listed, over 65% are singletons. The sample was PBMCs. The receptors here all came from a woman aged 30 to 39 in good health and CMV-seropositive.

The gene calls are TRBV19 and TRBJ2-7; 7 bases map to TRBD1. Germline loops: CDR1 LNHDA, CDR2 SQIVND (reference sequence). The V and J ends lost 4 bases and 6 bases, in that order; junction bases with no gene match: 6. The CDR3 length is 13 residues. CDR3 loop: CASSTKQGLEQYF. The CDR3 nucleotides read TGTGCCAGTAGTACGAAACAGGGGCTCGAGCAGTACTTC.

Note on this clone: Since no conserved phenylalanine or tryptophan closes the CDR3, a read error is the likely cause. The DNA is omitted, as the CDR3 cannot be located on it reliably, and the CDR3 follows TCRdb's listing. CDR3 sequence reads: CASTPERESAY. The gene calls are TRBV14 and TRBJ1-2. Germline V gene lookup returns CDR1 SGHDN and CDR2 FVKESK. The CDR3 is 11 residues long, ends included.

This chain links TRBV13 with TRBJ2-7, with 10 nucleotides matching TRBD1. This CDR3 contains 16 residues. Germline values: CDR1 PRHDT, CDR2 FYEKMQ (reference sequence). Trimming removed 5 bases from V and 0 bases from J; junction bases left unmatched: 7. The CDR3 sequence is CASSNLRDRGSYEQYF. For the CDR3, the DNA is TGTGCCAGCAGCAACCTCCGGGACAGGGGCTCCTACGAGCAGTACTTC.

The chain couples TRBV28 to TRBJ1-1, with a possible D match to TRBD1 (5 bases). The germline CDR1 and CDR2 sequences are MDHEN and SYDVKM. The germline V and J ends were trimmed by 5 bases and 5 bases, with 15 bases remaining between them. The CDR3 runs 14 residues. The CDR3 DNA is TGTGCCAGCAGTCCTGGGGGGGGTGGAACTGAAGCTTTCTTT. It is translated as CASSPGGGGTEAFF.

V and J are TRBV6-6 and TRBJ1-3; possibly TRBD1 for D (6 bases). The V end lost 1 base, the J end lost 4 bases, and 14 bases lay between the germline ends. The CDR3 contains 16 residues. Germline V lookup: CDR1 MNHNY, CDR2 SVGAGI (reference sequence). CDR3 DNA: TGTGCCAGCAGTTACTTGGCCGCAGGGGTCGGAAACACCATATATTTT. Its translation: CASSYLAAGVGNTIYF.

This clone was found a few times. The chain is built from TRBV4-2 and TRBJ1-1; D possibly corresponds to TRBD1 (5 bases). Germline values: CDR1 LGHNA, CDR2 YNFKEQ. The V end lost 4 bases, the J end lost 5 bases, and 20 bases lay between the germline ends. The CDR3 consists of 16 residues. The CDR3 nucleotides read TGTGCCAGCAGCCCTCAACCCCCGACCGGGGGTACTGAAGCTTTCTTT. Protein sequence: CASSPQPPTGGTEAFF.

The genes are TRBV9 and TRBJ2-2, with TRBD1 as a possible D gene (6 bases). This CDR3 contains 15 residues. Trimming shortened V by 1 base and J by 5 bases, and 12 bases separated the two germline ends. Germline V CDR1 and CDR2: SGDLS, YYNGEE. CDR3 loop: CASSVMGAPTGELFF. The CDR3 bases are TGTGCCAGCAGCGTAATGGGGGCTCCTACCGGGGAGCTGTTTTTT.

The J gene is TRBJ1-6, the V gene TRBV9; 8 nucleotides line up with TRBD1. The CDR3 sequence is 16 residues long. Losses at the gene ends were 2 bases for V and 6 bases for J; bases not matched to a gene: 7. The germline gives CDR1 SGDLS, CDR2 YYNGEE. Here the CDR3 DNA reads TGTGCCAGCAGCGTTGGTCAGGGGGCAGGTAATTCACCCCTCCACTTT. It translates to CASSVGQGAGNSPLHF.

CDR3 loop: CASGQVQETQYF. The CDR3 DNA follows: TGCGCCAGCGGACAGGTACAAGAGACCCAGTACTTC. The chain employs TRBV5-1 and TRBJ2-5; 7 bases fit TRBD1. The ends lost 7 bases at V and 2 bases at J; junction bases unmatched: 2. CDR1 SGHRS and CDR2 YFSETQ come from the germline V gene. This CDR3 has 12 amino acids.

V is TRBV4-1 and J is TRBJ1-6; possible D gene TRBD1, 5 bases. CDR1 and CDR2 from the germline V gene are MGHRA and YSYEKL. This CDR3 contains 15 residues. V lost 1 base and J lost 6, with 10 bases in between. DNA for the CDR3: TGCGCCAGCAGCCAAGCAGGGCAGGGTAATTCACCCCTCCACTTT. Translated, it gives CASSQAGQGNSPLHF.

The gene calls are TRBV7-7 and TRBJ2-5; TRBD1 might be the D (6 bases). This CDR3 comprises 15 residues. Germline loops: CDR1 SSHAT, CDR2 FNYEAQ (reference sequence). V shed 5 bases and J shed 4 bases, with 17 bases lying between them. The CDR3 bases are TGTGCCAGCAGCCTGGTTGTTGGGGGCGCAGAGACCCAGTACTTC. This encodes CASSLVVGGAETQYF.

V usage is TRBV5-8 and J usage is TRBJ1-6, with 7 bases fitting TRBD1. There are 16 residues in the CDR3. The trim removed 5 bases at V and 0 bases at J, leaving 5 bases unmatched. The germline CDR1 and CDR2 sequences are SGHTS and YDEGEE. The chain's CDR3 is CASRPPGGSYNSPLHF. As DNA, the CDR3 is TGTGCCAGCAGACCACCAGGGGGCTCCTATAATTCACCCCTCCACTTT.

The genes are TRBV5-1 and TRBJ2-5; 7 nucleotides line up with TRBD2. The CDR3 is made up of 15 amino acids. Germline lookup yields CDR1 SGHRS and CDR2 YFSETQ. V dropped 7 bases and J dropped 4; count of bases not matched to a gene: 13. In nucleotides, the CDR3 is TGCGCCAGCGCCGAAAGGGAGGGGTCAATAGAGACCCAGTACTTC. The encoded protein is CASAEREGSIETQYF.

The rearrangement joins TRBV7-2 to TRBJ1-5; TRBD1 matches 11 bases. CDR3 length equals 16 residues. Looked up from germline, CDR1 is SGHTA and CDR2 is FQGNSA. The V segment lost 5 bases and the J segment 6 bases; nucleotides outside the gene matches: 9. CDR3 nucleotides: TGTGCCAGCAGCCTTTGGACAGGGGGCAACGGTCAGCCCCAGCATTTT. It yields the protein CASSLWTGGNGQPQHF.

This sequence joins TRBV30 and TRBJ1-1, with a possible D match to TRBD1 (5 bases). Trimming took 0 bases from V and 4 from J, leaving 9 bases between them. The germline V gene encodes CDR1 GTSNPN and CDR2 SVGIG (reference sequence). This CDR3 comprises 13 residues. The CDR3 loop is CAWSVGRITEAFF. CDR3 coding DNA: TGTGCCTGGAGTGTGGGGCGGATCACTGAAGCTTTCTTT.

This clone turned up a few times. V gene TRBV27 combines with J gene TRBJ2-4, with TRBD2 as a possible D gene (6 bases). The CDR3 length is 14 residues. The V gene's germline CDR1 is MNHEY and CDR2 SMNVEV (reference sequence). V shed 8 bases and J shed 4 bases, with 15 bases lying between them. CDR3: CASARAGRKNIQYF. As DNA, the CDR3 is TGTGCCAGCGCTCGTGCGGGGAGGAAAAACATTCAGTACTTC.

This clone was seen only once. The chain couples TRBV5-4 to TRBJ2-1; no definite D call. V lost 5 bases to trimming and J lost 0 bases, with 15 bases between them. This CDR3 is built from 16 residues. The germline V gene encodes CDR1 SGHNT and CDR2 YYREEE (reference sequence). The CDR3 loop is CASRPSLRGSYNEQFF. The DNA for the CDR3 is TGTGCCAGCAGACCCAGCCTGCGCGGCTCCTACAATGAGCAGTTCTTC. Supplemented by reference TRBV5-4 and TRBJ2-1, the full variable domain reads ETGVTQSPTHLIKTRGQQVTLRCSSQSGHNTVSWYQQALGQGPQFIFQYYREEENGRGNFPPRFSGLQFPNYSSELNVNALELDDSALYLCASRPSLRGSYNEQFFGPGTRLTVL.

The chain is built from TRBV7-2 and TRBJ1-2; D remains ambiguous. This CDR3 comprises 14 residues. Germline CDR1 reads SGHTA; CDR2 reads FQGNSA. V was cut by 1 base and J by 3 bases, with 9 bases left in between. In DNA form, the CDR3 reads TGTGCCAGCAGCTTAGGTGTCGACTACTATGGCTACACCTTC. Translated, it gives CASSLGVDYYGYTF. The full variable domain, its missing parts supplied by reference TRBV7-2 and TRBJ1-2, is GAGVSQSPSNKVTEKGKDVELRCDPISGHTALYWYRQSLGQGLEFLIYFQGNSAPDKSGLPSDRFSAERTGGSVSTLTIQRTQQEDSAVYLCASSLGVDYYGYTFGSGTRLTVV.

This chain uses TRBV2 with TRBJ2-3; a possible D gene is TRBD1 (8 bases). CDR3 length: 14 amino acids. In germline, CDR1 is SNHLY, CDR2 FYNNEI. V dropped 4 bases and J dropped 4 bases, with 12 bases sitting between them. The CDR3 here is CASSGQGRADTQYF. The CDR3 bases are TGTGCCAGCAGTGGACAGGGGAGGGCAGATACGCAGTATTTT.